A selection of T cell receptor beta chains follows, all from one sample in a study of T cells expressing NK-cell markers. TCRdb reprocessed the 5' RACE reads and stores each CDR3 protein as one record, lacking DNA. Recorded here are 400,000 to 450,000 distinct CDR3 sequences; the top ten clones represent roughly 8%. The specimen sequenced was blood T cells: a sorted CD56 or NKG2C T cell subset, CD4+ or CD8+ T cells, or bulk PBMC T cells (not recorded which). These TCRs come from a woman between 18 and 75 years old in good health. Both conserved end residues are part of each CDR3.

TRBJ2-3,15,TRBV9,CASSVGLASTDTQYF
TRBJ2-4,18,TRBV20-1,CSARKGTSEKGAKNIQYF
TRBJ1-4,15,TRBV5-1,CASSLTGATNEKLFF
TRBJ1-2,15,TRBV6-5,CASSYRPRGDRGYTF
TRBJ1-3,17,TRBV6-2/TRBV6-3,CASSYSRQPSKGNTIYF
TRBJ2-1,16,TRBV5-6,CASRPPGPSSYNEQFF
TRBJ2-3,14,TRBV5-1,CASSSETGRNTQYF
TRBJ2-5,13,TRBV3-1,CASSPAVWRGQYF
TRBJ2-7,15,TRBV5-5,CASSSRGQVIGEQYF
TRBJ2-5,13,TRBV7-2,CASSLRGRETQYF
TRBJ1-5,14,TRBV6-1,CASSPGRALEPQHF
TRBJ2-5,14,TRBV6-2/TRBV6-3,CASSYGLRKETQYF
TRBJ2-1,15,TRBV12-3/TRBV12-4,CASSPDSLSYNEQFF
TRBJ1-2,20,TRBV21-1,CASSKVLFPGTGNWGYGYTF
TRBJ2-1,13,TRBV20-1,CSARGGAVNEQFF
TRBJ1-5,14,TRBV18,CASSLDRGPSAQHF
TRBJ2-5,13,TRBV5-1,CASRSTGQETQYF
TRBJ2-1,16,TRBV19,CASSKLAGRSYNEQFF
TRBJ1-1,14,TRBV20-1,CSAKLRGESTEAFF
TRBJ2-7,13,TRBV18,CASTGDTTYEQYF
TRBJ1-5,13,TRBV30,CAWSPDRNQPQHF
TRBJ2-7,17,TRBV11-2,CASSLEYRAGVRYEQYF
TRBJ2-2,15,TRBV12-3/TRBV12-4,CVSNEGRGNTGELFF
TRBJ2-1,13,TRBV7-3,CASRPGLRHEQFF
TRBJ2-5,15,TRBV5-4,CASSLPSLTQETQYF
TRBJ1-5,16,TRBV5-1,CASSLSGGGGNQPQHF
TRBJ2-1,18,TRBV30,CAWVLRGLAGGPVDEQFF
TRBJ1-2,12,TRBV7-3,CASSLTWNGYTF
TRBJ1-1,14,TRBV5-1,CASSSQGGDTEAFF
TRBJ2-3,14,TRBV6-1,CASSRTLGSDTQYF
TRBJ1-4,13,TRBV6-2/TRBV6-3,CASRDDADEKLFF
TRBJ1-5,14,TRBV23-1,CAREWGQGNQPQHF
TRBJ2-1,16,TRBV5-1,CASSSSGTLRYNEQFF
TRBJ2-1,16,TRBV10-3,CAISNPGTSGYNEQFF
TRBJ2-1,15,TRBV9,CASSPEGVDSNEQFF
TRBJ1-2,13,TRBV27,CASRMGRNYGYTF
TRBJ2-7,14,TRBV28,CASSLWTRGLEQYF
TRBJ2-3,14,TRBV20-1,CSAPGGISTDTQYF
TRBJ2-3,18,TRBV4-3,CASSQSGGGGTHTDTQYF
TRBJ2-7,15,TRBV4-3,CASSHGARGNYEQYF